A selection of T cell receptor beta chains follows, all from one sample in a study of blood T cells in healthy people across ages. TCRdb ran MiXCR on the 5' RACE reads and lists one entry per CDR3 protein. The repertoire consists of some 940,000 distinct CDR3 sequences, with approximately 32% occurring once and the leading ten covering about 9.4%. This sample also belongs to another study, concerning T cells of mothers and their children.

Specimen: blood. Receptors were obtained from a middle-aged woman in good health. Each CDR3 is given with its conserved first and last residue. Fields, in order: clone size, J gene, V gene, D gene, CDR3 protein, CDR3 DNA. A D gene is named only where the DNA matches it firmly. Clone size is not always given. Where it is, it says once, few, many or a class for expanded clones.

clone size: NA; J gene: TRBJ2-3; V gene: TRBV28; D gene: TRBD2; CDR3 protein: CASIQAGGVDTQYF; CDR3 DNA: TGTGCCAGCATCCAAGCGGGGGGGGTGGATACGCAGTATTTT
clone size: many; J gene: TRBJ1-2; V gene: TRBV7-2; D gene: NA; CDR3 protein: CASSLAVAVTNYGYTF; CDR3 DNA: TGTGCCAGCAGCTTAGCGGTGGCAGTCACTAACTATGGCTACACCTTC
clone size: NA; J gene: TRBJ2-1; V gene: TRBV28; D gene: NA; CDR3 protein: CASSLDGVYNEQFF; CDR3 DNA: TGTGCCAGCAGTTTGGATGGGGTGTACAATGAGCAGTTCTTC
clone size: NA; J gene: TRBJ1-2; V gene: TRBV12-3/TRBV12-4; D gene: NA; CDR3 protein: CASSVGGGPYGYTF; CDR3 DNA: TGTGCCAGCAGTGTCGGAGGCGGACCCTATGGCTACACCTTC
clone size: NA; J gene: TRBJ2-7; V gene: TRBV12-5; D gene: NA; CDR3 protein: CASGLAGNPEQYF; CDR3 DNA: TGTGCTAGTGGTTTGGCTGGAAACCCCGAGCAGTACTTC
clone size: NA; J gene: TRBJ2-1; V gene: TRBV7-2; D gene: TRBD1; CDR3 protein: CASSLPQGAYTNEQFF; CDR3 DNA: TGTGCCAGCAGTCTCCCTCAGGGGGCATACACAAATGAGCAGTTCTTC
clone size: many; J gene: TRBJ1-2; V gene: TRBV6-5; D gene: NA; CDR3 protein: CASGGQGRANYGYTF; CDR3 DNA: TGTGCCAGCGGTGGGCAGGGGAGGGCTAACTATGGCTACACCTTC
clone size: many; J gene: TRBJ2-7; V gene: TRBV7-2; D gene: TRBD1; CDR3 protein: CASRHRDRGPLEQYF; CDR3 DNA: TGTGCCAGCAGACACAGGGACAGGGGACCCTTAGAGCAGTACTTC
clone size: few; J gene: TRBJ2-3; V gene: TRBV29-1; D gene: NA; CDR3 protein: CSVEGAARSTGTQYF; CDR3 DNA: TGCAGCGTTGAAGGGGCGGCGAGAAGCACAGGTACGCAGTATTTT
clone size: NA; J gene: TRBJ1-1; V gene: TRBV18; D gene: NA; CDR3 protein: CASSPTTPGEGEAFF; CDR3 DNA: TGTGCCAGCTCACCAACGACTCCTGGAGAAGGTGAAGCTTTCTTT
clone size: many; J gene: TRBJ2-6; V gene: TRBV6-6; D gene: NA; CDR3 protein: CASRKIEAGANVLTF; CDR3 DNA: TGTGCCAGCCGGAAAATAGAGGCCGGGGCCAACGTCCTGACTTTC
clone size: NA; J gene: TRBJ2-2; V gene: TRBV12-3/TRBV12-4; D gene: TRBD1; CDR3 protein: CASSPTGVTGELFF; CDR3 DNA: TGTGCCAGCAGCCCTACAGGGGTCACCGGGGAGCTGTTTTTT
clone size: few; J gene: TRBJ1-1; V gene: TRBV7-3; D gene: NA; CDR3 protein: CASSLGRGAYTEAFF; CDR3 DNA: TGTGCCAGCAGCTTAGGCCGGGGGGCCTATACTGAAGCTTTCTTT
clone size: few; J gene: TRBJ2-3; V gene: TRBV13; D gene: TRBD1; CDR3 protein: CASSETGIADTQYF; CDR3 DNA: TGTGCCAGCAGCGAGACAGGGATCGCAGATACGCAGTATTTT